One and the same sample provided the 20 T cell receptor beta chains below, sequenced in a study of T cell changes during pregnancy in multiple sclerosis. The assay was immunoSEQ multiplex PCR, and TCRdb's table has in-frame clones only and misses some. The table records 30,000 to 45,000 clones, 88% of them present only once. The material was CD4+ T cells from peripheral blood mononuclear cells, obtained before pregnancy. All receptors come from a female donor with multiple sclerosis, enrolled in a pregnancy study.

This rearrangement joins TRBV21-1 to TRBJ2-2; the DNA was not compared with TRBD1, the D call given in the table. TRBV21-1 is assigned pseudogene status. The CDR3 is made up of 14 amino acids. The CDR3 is CASSKDRDTGELFF. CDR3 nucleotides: TGTGCCAGCAGCAAAGACAGGGACACCGGGGAGCTGTTTTTT.

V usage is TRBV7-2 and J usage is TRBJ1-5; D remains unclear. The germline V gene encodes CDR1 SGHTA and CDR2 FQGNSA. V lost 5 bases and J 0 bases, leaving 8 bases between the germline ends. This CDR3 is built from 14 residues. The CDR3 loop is CASSPTGSNQPQHF. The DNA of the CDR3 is TGTGCCAGCAGCCCGACGGGTAGCAATCAGCCCCAGCATTTT.

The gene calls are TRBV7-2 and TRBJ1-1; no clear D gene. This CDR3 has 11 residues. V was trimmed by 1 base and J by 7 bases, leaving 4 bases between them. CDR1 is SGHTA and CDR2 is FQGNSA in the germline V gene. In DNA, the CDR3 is TGTGCCAGCAGCTTAGACGGTGAAGCTTTCTTT. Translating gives CASSLDGEAFF.

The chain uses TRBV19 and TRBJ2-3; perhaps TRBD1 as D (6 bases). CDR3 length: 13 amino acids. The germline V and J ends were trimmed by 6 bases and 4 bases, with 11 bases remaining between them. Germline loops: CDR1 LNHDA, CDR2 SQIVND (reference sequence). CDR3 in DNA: TGTGCCAGTAGCCCAGGGGAAGCAGATACGCAGTATTTT. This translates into CASSPGEADTQYF.

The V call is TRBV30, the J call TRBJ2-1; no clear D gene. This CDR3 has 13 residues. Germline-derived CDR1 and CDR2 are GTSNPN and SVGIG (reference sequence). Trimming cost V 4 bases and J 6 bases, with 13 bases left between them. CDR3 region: CAWTSGEFNEQFF. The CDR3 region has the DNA TGTGCCTGGACCTCCGGAGAATTCAATGAGCAGTTCTTC. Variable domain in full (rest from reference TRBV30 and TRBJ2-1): SQTIHQWPATLVQPVGSPLSLECTVEGTSNPNLYWYRQAAGRGLQLLFYSVGIGQISSEVPQNLSASRPQDRQFILSSKKLLLSDSGFYLCAWTSGEFNEQFFGPGTRLTVL.

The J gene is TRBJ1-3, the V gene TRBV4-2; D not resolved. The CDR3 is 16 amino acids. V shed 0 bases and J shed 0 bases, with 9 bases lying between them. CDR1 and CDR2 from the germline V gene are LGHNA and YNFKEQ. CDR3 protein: CASSQEVPSSGNTIYF. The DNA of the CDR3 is TGTGCCAGCAGCCAAGAGGTCCCGAGCTCTGGAAACACCATATATTTT.

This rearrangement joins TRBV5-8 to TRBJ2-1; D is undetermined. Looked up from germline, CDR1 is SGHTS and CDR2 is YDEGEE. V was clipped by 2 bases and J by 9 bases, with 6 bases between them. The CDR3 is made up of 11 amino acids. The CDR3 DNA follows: TGTGCCAGCAGCTTAACCGGTGAGCAGTTCTTC. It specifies CASSLTGEQFF. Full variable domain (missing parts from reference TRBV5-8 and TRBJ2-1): EAGVTQSPTHLIKTRGQQATLRCSPISGHTSVYWYQQALGLGLQFLLWYDEGEERNRGNFPPRFSGRQFPNYSSELNVNALELEDSALYLCASSLTGEQFFGPGTRLTVL.

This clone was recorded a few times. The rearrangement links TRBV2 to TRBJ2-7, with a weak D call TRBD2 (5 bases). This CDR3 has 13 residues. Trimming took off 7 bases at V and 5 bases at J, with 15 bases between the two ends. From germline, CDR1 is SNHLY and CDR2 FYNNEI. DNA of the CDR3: TGTGCCAGCAATACGGGAATAGGCAACGAGCAGTACTTC. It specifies CASNTGIGNEQYF.

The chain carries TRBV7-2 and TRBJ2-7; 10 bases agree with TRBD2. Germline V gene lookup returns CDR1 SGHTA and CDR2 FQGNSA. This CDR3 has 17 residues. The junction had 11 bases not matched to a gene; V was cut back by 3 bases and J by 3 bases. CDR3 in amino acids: CASSLGGGLAGDYEQYF. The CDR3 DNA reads TGTGCCAGCAGCTTGGGCGGGGGGCTAGCGGGAGACTACGAGCAGTACTTC.

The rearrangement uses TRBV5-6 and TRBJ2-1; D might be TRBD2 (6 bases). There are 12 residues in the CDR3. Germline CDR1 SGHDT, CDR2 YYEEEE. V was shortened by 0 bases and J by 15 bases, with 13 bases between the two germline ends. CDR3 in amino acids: CASSLGAGTRFF. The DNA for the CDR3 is TGTGCCAGCAGCTTGGGGGCGGGAACAAGGTTCTTC.

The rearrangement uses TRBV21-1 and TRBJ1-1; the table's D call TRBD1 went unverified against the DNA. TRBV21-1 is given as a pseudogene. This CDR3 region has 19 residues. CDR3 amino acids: CASSKRGGSTRCENTEAFF. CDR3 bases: TGTGCCAGCAGCAAAAGAGGGGGATCGACAAGGTGTGAGAACACTGAAGCTTTCTTT.

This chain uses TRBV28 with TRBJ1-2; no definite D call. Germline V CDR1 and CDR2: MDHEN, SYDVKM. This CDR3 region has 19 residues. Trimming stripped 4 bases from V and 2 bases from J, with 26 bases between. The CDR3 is CASSYPNTFLPTGNYGYTF. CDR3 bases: TGTGCCAGCAGTTACCCAAACACTTTCCTCCCTACGGGGAACTATGGCTACACCTTC.

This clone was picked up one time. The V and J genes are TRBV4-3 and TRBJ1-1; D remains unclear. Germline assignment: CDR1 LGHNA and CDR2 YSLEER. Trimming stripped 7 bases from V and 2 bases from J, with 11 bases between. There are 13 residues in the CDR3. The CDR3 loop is CASTGRYNTEAFF. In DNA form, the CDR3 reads TGCGCCAGCACCGGCAGGTACAACACTGAAGCTTTCTTT.

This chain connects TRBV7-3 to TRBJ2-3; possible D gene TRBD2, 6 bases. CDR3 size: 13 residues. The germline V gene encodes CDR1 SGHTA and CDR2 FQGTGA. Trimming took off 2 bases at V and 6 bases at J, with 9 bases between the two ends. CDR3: CASSLGGRDTQYF. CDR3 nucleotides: TGTGCCAGCAGCTTAGGAGGGCGGGATACGCAGTATTTT.

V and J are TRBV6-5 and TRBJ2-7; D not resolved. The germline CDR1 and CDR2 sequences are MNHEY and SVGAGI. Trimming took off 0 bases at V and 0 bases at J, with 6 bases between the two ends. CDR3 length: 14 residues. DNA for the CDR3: TGTGCCAGCAGTTACTCGTTCGGCTCCTACGAGCAGTACTTC. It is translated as CASSYSFGSYEQYF.

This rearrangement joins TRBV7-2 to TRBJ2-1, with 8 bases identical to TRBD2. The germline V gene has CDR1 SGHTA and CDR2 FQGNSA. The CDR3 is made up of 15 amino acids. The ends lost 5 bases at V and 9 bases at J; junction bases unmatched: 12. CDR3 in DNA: TGTGCCAGCAGCAAGACAGCGGGAGCGACGGTTGAGCAGTTCTTC. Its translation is CASSKTAGATVEQFF.

Here the CDR3 reads CASSLYRSGEQYF. CDR3 nucleotide sequence: TGTGCCAGCAGCTTATACAGATCGGGGGAGCAGTACTTC. The rearrangement uses TRBV7-3 and TRBJ2-7, with D tentatively TRBD2 (5 bases). Germline-derived CDR1 and CDR2 are SGHTA and FQGTGA. The CDR3 runs to 13 residues. Trimming cost V 2 bases and J 7 bases, with 12 bases left between them.

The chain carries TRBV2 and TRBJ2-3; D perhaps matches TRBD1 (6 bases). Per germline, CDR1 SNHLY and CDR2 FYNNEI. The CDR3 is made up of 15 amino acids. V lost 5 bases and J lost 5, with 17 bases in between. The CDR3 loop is CASSPDTTGLDTQYF. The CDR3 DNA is TGTGCCAGCAGTCCAGACACTACAGGGTTAGATACGCAGTATTTT.

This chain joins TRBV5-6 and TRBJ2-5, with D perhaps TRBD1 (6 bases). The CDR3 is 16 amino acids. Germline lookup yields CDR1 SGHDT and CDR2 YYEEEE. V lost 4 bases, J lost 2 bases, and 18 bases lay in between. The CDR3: CASSRPLQGHQETQYF. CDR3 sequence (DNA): TGTGCCAGCAGCCGACCCCTCCAGGGGCATCAAGAGACCCAGTACTTC.

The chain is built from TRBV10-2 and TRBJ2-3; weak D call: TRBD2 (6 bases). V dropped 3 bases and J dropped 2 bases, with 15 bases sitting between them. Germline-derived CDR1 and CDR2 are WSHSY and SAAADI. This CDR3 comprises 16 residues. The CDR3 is CASSDSAADYTDTQYF. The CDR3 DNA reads TGCGCCAGCAGTGATTCCGCAGCGGACTACACAGATACGCAGTATTTT.